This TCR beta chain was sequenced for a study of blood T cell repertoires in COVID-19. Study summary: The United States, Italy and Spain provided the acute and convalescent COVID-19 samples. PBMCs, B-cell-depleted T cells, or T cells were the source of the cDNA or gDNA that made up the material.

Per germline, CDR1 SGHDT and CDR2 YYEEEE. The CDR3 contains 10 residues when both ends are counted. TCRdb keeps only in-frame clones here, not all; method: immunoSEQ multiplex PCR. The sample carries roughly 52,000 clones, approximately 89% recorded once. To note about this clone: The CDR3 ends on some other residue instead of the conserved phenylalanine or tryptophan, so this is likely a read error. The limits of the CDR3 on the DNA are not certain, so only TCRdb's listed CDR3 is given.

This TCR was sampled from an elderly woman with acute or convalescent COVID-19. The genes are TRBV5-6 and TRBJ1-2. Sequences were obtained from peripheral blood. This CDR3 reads CASSLVGNTG.